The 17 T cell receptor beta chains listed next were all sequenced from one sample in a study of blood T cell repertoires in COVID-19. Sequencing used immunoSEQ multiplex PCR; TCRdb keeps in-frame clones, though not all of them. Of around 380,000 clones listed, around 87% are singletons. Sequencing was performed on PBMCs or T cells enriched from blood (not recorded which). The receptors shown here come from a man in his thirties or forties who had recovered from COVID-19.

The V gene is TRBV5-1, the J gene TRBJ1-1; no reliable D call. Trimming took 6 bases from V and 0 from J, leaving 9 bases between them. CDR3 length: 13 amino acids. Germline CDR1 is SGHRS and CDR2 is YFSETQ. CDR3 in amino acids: CASKSIMNTEAFF. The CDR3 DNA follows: TGCGCCAGCAAGAGTATTATGAACACTGAAGCTTTCTTT.

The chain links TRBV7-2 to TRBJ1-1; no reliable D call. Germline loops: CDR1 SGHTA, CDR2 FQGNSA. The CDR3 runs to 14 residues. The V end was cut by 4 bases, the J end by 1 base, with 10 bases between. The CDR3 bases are TGTGCCAGCAGCTCACGGGTCCCGAACACTGAAGCTTTCTTT. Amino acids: CASSSRVPNTEAFF.

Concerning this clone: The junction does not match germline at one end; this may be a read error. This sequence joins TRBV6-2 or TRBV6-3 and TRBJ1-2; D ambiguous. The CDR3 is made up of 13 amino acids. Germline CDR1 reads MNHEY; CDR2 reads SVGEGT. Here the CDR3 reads CASSRQTNTRGSF. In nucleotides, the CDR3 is TGTGCCAGCAGTAGACAAACTAACACCCGCGGGTCCTTC.

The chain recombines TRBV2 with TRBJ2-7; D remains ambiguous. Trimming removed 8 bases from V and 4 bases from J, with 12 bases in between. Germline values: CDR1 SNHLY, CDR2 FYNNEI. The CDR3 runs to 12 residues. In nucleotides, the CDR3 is TGTGCCAGCCGAATCGAGGCATACGAGCAGTACTTC. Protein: CASRIEAYEQYF. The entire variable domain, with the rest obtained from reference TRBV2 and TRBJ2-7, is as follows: EPEVTQTPSHQVTQMGQEVILRCVPISNHLYFYWYRQILGQKVEFLVSFYNNEISEKSEIFDDQFSVERPDGSNFTLKIRSTKLEDSAMYFCASRIEAYEQYFGPGTRLTVT.

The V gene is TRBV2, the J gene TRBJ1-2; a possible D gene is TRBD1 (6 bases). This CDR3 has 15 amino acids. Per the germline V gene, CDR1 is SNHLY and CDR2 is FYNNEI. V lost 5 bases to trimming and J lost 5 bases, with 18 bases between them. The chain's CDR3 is CASSNDGTSKYGYTF. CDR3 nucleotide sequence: TGTGCCAGCAGTAATGACGGGACAAGCAAATATGGCTACACCTTC.

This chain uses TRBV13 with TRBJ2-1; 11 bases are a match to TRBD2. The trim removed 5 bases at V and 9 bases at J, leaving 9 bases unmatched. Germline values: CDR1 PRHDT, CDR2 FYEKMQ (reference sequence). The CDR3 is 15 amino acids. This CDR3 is CASSPRVAGGLEQFF. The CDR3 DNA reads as TGTGCCAGCAGCCCCCGGGTAGCGGGGGGGCTTGAGCAGTTCTTC.

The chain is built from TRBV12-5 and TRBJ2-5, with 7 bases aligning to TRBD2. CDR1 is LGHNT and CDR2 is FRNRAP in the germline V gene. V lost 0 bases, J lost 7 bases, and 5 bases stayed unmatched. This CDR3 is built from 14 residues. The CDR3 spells CASGLVPPSGTQYF. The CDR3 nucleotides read TGTGCTAGTGGTTTGGTACCCCCTAGCGGGACCCAGTACTTC.

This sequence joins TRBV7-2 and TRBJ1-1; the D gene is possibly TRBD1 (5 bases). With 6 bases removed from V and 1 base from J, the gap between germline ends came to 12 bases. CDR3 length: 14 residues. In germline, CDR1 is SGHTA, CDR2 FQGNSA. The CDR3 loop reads CASRKGVANTEAFF. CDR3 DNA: TGTGCCAGCAGAAAAGGGGTGGCGAACACTGAAGCTTTCTTT.

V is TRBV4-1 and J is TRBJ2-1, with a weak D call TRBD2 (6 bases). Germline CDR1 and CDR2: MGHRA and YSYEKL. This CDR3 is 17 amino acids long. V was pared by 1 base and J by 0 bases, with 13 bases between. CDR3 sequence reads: CASSQVSSESSYNEQFF. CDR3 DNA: TGCGCCAGCAGCCAAGTATCTAGCGAGAGCTCCTACAATGAGCAGTTCTTC.

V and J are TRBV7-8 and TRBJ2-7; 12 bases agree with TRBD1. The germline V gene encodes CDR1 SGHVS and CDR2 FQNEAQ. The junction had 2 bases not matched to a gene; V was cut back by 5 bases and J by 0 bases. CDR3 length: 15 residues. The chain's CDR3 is CASSRDRGPSYEQYF. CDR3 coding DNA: TGTGCCAGCAGCCGGGACAGGGGGCCCTCCTACGAGCAGTACTTC.

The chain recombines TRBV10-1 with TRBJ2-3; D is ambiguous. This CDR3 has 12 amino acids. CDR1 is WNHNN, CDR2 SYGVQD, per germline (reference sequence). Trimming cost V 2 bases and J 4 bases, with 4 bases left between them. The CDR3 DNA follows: TGCGCCAGCAGTGAGAGCCCAGATACGCAGTATTTT. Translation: CASSESPDTQYF.

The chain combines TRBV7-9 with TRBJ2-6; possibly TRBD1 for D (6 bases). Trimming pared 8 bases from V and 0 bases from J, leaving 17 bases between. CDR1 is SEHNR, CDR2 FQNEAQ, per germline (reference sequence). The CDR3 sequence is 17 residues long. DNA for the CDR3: TGTGCCAGCGTACCCAGGACAGAAAGCTCTGGGGCCAACGTCCTGACTTTC. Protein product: CASVPRTESSGANVLTF.

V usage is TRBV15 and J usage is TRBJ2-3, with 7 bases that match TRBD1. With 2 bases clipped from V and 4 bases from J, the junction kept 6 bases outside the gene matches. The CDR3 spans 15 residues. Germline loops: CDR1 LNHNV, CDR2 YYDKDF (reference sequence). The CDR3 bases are TGTGCCACCAGCAGAACCGGGACAGTCGCAGATACGCAGTATTTT. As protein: CATSRTGTVADTQYF.

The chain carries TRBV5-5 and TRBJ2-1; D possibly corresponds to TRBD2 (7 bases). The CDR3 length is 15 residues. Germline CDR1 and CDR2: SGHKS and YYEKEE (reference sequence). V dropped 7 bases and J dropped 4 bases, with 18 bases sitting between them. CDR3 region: CASLLGGQTYNEQFF. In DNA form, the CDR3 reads TGTGCCAGCCTCCTCGGGGGGCAGACTTACAATGAGCAGTTCTTC. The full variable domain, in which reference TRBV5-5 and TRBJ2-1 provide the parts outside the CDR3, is DAGVTQSPTHLIKTRGQQVTLRCSPISGHKSVSWYQQVLGQGPQFIFQYYEKEERGRGNFPDRFSARQFPNYSSELNVNALLLGDSALYLCASLLGGQTYNEQFFGPGTRLTVL.

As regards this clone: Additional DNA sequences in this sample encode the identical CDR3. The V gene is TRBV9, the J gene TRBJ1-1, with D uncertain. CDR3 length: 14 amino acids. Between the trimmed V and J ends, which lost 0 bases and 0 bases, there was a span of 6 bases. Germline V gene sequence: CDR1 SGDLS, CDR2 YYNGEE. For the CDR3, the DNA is TGTGCCAGCAGCGTAGGTCAGTTGAACACTGAAGCTTTCTTT. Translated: CASSVGQLNTEAFF.

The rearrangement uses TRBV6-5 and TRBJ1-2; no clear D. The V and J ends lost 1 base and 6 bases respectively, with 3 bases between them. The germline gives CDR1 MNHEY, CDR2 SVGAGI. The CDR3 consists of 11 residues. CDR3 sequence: CASSYYNGYTF. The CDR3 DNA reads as TGTGCCAGCAGTTACTATAATGGCTACACCTTC.

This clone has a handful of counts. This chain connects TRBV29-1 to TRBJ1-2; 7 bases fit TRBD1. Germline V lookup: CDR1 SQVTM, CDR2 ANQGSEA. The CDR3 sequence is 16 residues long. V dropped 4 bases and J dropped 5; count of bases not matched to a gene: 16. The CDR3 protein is CSVVLTLTGTVYGYTF. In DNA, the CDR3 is TGCAGCGTTGTGCTCACCCTTACCGGGACAGTTTATGGCTACACCTTC. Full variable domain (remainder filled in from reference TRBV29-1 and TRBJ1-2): SAVISQKPSRDICQRGTSLTIQCQVDSQVTMMFWYRQQPGQSLTLIATANQGSEATYESGFVIDKFPISRPNLTFSTLTVSNMSPEDSSIYLCSVVLTLTGTVYGYTFGSGTRLTVV.